Shown below are 7 T cell receptor beta chains from a single sample sequenced in a study of cytomegalovirus exposure and HLA in healthy donors. Primers included in the PCR were 60 Vbeta and 13 Jbeta primers. Sequencing used immunoSEQ multiplex PCR; TCRdb keeps in-frame clones, though not all of them. This sample has some 130,000 clones; around 77% occur once, and the top ten carry 4.8%. Material for sequencing was PBMCs. The source is a man aged 25 to 40 in good health.

The chain uses TRBV18 and TRBJ2-7, with TRBD1 matching 7 bases. Trimming removed 0 bases from V and 2 bases from J; junction bases left unmatched: 4. The CDR3 length is 15 residues. CDR1 and CDR2 (germline): KGHSH, LQKENI. In DNA form, the CDR3 reads TGTGCCAGCTCACCACCCGACAGGGATACCTACGAGCAGTACTTC. It is translated as CASSPPDRDTYEQYF.

V is TRBV5-1 and J is TRBJ2-1; 12 nucleotides line up with TRBD2. The CDR3 is 16 amino acids. The trim removed 6 bases at V and 6 bases at J, leaving 10 bases unmatched. Germline CDR1 and CDR2: SGHRS and YFSETQ. Here the CDR3 DNA reads TGCGCCAGCACCCAAACACCGGGACTAGCGGGCAATGAGCAGTTCTTC. It yields the protein CASTQTPGLAGNEQFF. Drawing the rest from reference TRBV5-1 and TRBJ2-1, the complete variable domain is KAGVTQTPRYLIKTRGQQVTLSCSPISGHRSVSWYQQTPGQGLQFLFEYFSETQRNKGNFPGRFSGRQFSNSRSEMNVSTLELGDSALYLCASTQTPGLAGNEQFFGPGTRLTVL.

The chain joins TRBV6-6 to TRBJ2-7, with D maybe TRBD2 (7 bases). The CDR3 is 12 residues long. Trimming left V 7 bases short and J 6 bases short, with 13 bases between. Per the germline V gene, CDR1 is MNHNY and CDR2 is SVGAGI (reference sequence). In nucleotides, the CDR3 is TGTGCCAGCACCCAGGGAGGGGGCGAGCAGTACTTC. Its protein product is CASTQGGGEQYF.

The V call is TRBV19, the J call TRBJ2-1; the D gene is possibly TRBD2 (6 bases). The CDR3 consists of 16 residues. Trimming took off 1 base at V and 4 bases at J, with 14 bases between the two ends. CDR1 is LNHDA, CDR2 SQIVND, per germline (reference sequence). The DNA of the CDR3 is TGTGCCAGTAGTATAGTTGAGCGCGGGGCTTACAATGAGCAGTTCTTC. Protein product: CASSIVERGAYNEQFF.

There are a few counts of this clone. The chain is built from TRBV6-5 and TRBJ2-7; D perhaps matches TRBD2 (6 bases). CDR3 length: 14 residues. The V end lost 5 bases, the J end lost 1 base, and 12 bases lay between the germline ends. The germline V gene has CDR1 MNHEY and CDR2 SVGAGI. CDR3 residues: CASSPAGPSYEQYF. DNA of the CDR3: TGTGCCAGCAGTCCAGCGGGCCCATCCTACGAGCAGTACTTC.

A single count supports this clone. One junction end does not reproduce the germline sequence, and a read error may be involved. The chain joins TRBV7-9 to TRBJ1-1; D perhaps matches TRBD1 (5 bases). Germline V gene sequence: CDR1 SEHNR, CDR2 FQNEAQ (reference sequence). The CDR3 covers 12 residues. The CDR3 nucleotides read TGTTCCAGCAAGGGGATGACCGCTGAAGCTTTCTTT. Encoded protein: CSSKGMTAEAFF.

There are a few counts of this clone. This rearrangement joins TRBV10-2 to TRBJ1-1; maybe TRBD1 (6 bases). CDR3 length equals 14 residues. V was cut by 3 bases and J by 2 bases, with 10 bases left in between. The germline V gene encodes CDR1 WSHSY and CDR2 SAAADI. The CDR3 DNA sequence: TGCGCCAGCAGTGATGGCGGGGGCAACACTGAAGCTTTCTTT. Translation gives CASSDGGGNTEAFF.